This TCR beta chain is from a study of OX40 agonist ivuxolimab in advanced cancers. Study in general: Ivuxolimab, which is an agonistic anti-OX40 (CD134) antibody, was administered to the patients. While on treatment, patients had intravenous ivuxolimab at 0.01 to 10 mg/kg every 2 weeks. Whole-study findings and limits: It was not determined which antigens were specifically recognized by the peripheral T cells that had undergone clonal expansion. More expanded clones were seen, on average, in CD8+ T cells than in CD4+.

To note about this clone: What it recognizes is unknown.

Clones were sequenced by immunoSEQ multiplex PCR, and TCRdb holds only the in-frame ones, with some missing. In the table there are tens of thousands of clones, about 85% of which are singletons. Trimming removed 3 bases at V and 4 bases at J, with 15 bases between. CDR3 length: 16 amino acids. Germline CDR1 reads LGHNA; CDR2 reads YSLEER. J is TRBJ2-2 and V is TRBV4-3; D might be TRBD1 (6 bases). Material: CD4+ or CD8+ T cells sorted from blood, obtained in a trial of the OX40 agonist ivuxolimab. The clonotype comes from an adult with an advanced solid tumor such as melanoma, head and neck, liver or kidney cancer. CDR3 protein: CASSQLTGRTTGELFF. CDR3 coding DNA: TGCGCCAGCAGCCAGCTTACAGGGCGTACCACCGGGGAGCTGTTTTTT.